The next 6 T cell receptor beta chains were all read from a single sample in a study of regulatory T cells in long-lasting Graves disease. Specified time point: persistent/refractory GD, antithyroid drugs over 5 years with positive TRAb. RNA from PBMCs was the source of the TCR library. Both iRepertoire HTBI primers and Arm-PCR of CDR3 regions were used to build the TCR beta libraries. TCRdb reprocessed the multiplex PCR reads with MiXCR, giving one entry per CDR3 protein. The table shows roughly 500,000 distinct CDR3 sequences, with roughly 20% occurring only once. The sample consisted of peripheral blood mononuclear cells (PBMCs), taken when the disease was refractory, from a patient treated with antithyroid drugs. The receptors were sampled from a female donor with Graves disease.

This chain uses TRBV12-5 with TRBJ1-5; no firm D call. CDR1 LGHNT and CDR2 FRNRAP come from the germline V gene. The CDR3 is 15 amino acids. Trimming cost V 7 bases and J 2 bases, with 15 bases left between them. The CDR3 here is CASDPQAWGNQPQHF. As DNA, the CDR3 is TGTGCTAGTGACCCGCAGGCCTGGGGCAATCAGCCCCAGCATTTT. The whole variable domain, filled in from reference TRBV12-5 and TRBJ1-5, reads DARVTQTPRHKVTEMGQEVTMRCQPILGHNTVFWYRQTMMQGLELLAYFRNRAPLDDSGMPKDRFSAEMPDATLATLKIQPSEPRDSAVYFCASDPQAWGNQPQHFGDGTRLSIL.

V gene TRBV12-3 or TRBV12-4 combines with J gene TRBJ1-5, with D uncertain. The CDR3 runs 16 residues. The V end was cut by 8 bases, the J end by 1 base, with 18 bases between. The CDR3, as DNA: TGTGCCAGCTGGAATCGCGGGGTGGGAAGCAATCAGCCCCAGCATTTT. It is translated as CASWNRGVGSNQPQHF.

This clonotype was detected ten times or more. J is TRBJ1-1 and V is TRBV28; 8 bases match TRBD1. The V gene end was trimmed by 6 bases and the J gene end by 5 bases; junction bases not matched to a gene: 11. Germline V CDR1 and CDR2: MDHEN, SYDVKM. The CDR3 totals 15 residues. The DNA of the CDR3 is TGTGCCAGCAGCTTAAACCAGGGGGCTAAGACTGAAGCTTTCTTT. Its translation is CASSLNQGAKTEAFF.

This clonotype showed up many times. The chain is built from TRBV28 and TRBJ1-1, with D possibly TRBD1 on 5 matching bases. This CDR3 region has 13 residues. V was trimmed by 6 bases and J by 1 base, leaving 9 bases between them. CDR1 is MDHEN, CDR2 SYDVKM, per germline. CDR3 DNA sequence: TGTGCCAGCAGCAGGGCACAGAACACTGAAGCTTTCTTT. Its translation: CASSRAQNTEAFF.

This clonotype came up a few times. The rearrangement joins TRBV6-1 to TRBJ2-7; tentative D call: TRBD1 (5 bases). V lost 5 bases, J lost 5 bases, and 10 bases lay in between. CDR1 is MNHNS and CDR2 is SASEGT in the germline V gene. The CDR3 is 12 amino acids. The CDR3 sequence: CASSPGRDEQYF. CDR3 bases: TGTGCCAGCAGTCCCGGCAGGGACGAGCAGTACTTC.

This clonotype has at least ten counts. The gene calls are TRBV6-2 or TRBV6-3 and TRBJ1-2; 8 bases agree with TRBD1. J was trimmed by 4 bases and V by 3 bases; bases with no gene match: 10. The CDR3 has 16 residues. Germline CDR1 and CDR2: MNHEY and SVGEGT. The CDR3 reads CASSYEQGAFVYGYTF. The CDR3 DNA reads TGTGCCAGCAGTTATGAGCAGGGGGCTTTTGTCTATGGCTACACCTTC.